The rows below give T cell receptor beta chains drawn from one sample of a study of T-cell memory formation after mild COVID-19. TCRdb redid the calling of the 5' RACE reads with MiXCR, one entry per CDR3 protein. The sample carries approximately 190,000 distinct CDR3 sequences, about 18% recorded once. The sequenced material came from PBMCs or a T cell subset sorted from them (not recorded which). Every receptor here comes from an adult woman who had mild COVID-19 (a few samples of this study predate the infection). Cell type and time point are not known. Both conserved end residues are part of each CDR3. D genes are given only for firm matches. Clone sizes are given selectively: once, few, many, or a class where the clone is expanded.

j_call v_call d_call clone_size cdr3_length cdr3_aa cdr3_nt
TRBJ2-3 TRBV20-1 TRBD2 many 15 CSAGTSGPRGDTQYF TGCAGTGCCGGGACTAGCGGTCCCCGAGGGGATACGCAGTATTTT
TRBJ2-1 TRBV5-1 NA NA 14 CASSLEFSYNEQFF TGCGCCAGCAGCTTGGAGTTCTCCTACAATGAGCAGTTCTTC
TRBJ1-2 TRBV24-1 TRBD1 NA 15 CATSDGQGGDYGYTF TGTGCCACCAGTGACGGACAGGGGGGAGACTATGGCTACACCTTC
TRBJ1-1 TRBV18 NA few 15 CASSPVEGGNTEAFF TGTGCCAGCTCACCGGTTGAGGGCGGGAACACTGAAGCTTTCTTT
TRBJ2-1 TRBV7-2 NA many 12 CASSPQGSEQFF TGTGCCAGCAGCCCCCAGGGTAGTGAGCAGTTCTTC
TRBJ1-1 TRBV4-3 NA once 14 CASSVRRGNTEAFF TGCGCCAGCAGCGTAAGAAGGGGCAACACTGAAGCTTTCTTT
TRBJ1-2 TRBV9 NA few 13 CASSAQQGSGYTF TGTGCCAGCAGCGCGCAACAGGGTAGTGGCTACACCTTC
TRBJ2-7 TRBV12-3/TRBV12-4 NA NA 15 CASSFRAGVEYEQYF TGTGCCAGCAGTTTTAGGGCAGGGGTTGAGTACGAGCAGTACTTC
TRBJ1-5 TRBV4-3 NA NA 16 CASSQDTGERNQPQHF TGCGCCAGCAGCCAAGATACCGGGGAGCGTAATCAGCCCCAGCATTTT
TRBJ2-3 TRBV5-1 NA NA 15 CASSPLRGATDTQYF TGCGCCAGCAGCCCCTTAAGAGGGGCCACAGATACGCAGTATTTT
TRBJ2-7 TRBV18 NA NA 12 CASQSRSDEQYF TGTGCCAGTCAGAGTCGGTCGGACGAGCAGTACTTC
TRBJ1-4 TRBV2 NA few 14 CASRVTVTIEKLFF TGTGCCAGCAGGGTGACAGTCACCATTGAAAAACTGTTTTTT
TRBJ2-7 TRBV29-1 NA NA 12 CSVDKGKEEQYF TGCAGCGTTGACAAAGGGAAAGAAGAGCAGTACTTC
TRBJ1-2 TRBV6-5 TRBD1 NA 16 CASSYSSGGAFYGYTF TGTGCCAGCAGTTACTCCTCAGGGGGCGCGTTTTATGGCTACACCTTC
TRBJ1-1 TRBV6-5 NA few 13 CASSYLVGTEAFF TGTGCCAGCAGTTACCTAGTTGGCACTGAAGCTTTCTTT
TRBJ2-1 TRBV12-3/TRBV12-4 TRBD2 NA 16 CASRPTSGSRNNEQFF TGTGCCAGCAGGCCTACTAGCGGGAGTAGGAACAATGAGCAGTTCTTC
TRBJ2-3 TRBV7-2 NA NA 13 CASSSRAGDTQYF TGTGCCAGCAGCTCGAGGGCAGGAGATACGCAGTATTTT
TRBJ1-1 TRBV9 NA NA 16 CASSVVGGGVNTEAFF TGTGCCAGCAGCGTAGTGGGAGGAGGTGTCAACACTGAAGCTTTCTTT
TRBJ2-1 TRBV4-2 NA few 13 CASSQSVDVEQFF TGTGCCAGCAGCCAGTCGGTAGATGTTGAGCAGTTCTTC
TRBJ1-3 TRBV12-3/TRBV12-4 NA few 14 CASSARGSGNTIYF TGTGCCAGCAGTGCTCGTGGTTCTGGAAACACCATATATTTT
TRBJ1-2 TRBV2 NA few 12 CASNQAVEGYTF TGTGCCAGCAATCAGGCGGTAGAAGGCTACACCTTC
TRBJ2-3 TRBV12-3/TRBV12-4 TRBD2 NA 16 CASSSGTSGSTDTQYF TGTGCCAGCAGTTCCGGGACTAGCGGTAGCACAGATACGCAGTATTTT
TRBJ2-3 TRBV20-1 TRBD2 NA 13 CSARALTSGRVLF TGCAGTGCTAGGGCCCTGACTAGCGGGAGGGTCTTATTT
TRBJ1-1 TRBV18 TRBD1 NA 14 CASSPGQGILEAFF TGTGCCAGCTCACCCGGACAGGGTATACTTGAAGCTTTCTTT
TRBJ2-5 TRBV24-1 NA NA 13 CATSDVRQETQYF TGTGCCACCAGTGATGTGCGCCAAGAGACCCAGTACTTC
TRBJ2-7 TRBV2 NA few 14 CASGMGSISYEQYF TGTGCCAGCGGGATGGGCAGTATTTCCTACGAGCAGTACTTC
TRBJ2-1 TRBV2 NA NA 15 CASSEAGSRRNEQFF TGTGCCAGCAGTGAAGCCGGGTCCCGCAGGAATGAGCAGTTCTTC
TRBJ1-2 TRBV6-2/TRBV6-3 TRBD1 few 14 CASSSPGTGYGYTF TGTGCCAGCAGTTCCCCCGGGACAGGATATGGCTACACCTTC
TRBJ2-7 TRBV10-3 TRBD2 few 16 CAISEGVAGGTYEQYF TGTGCCATCAGTGAGGGAGTAGCGGGAGGGACCTACGAGCAGTACTTC
TRBJ2-7 TRBV7-8 TRBD1 few 17 CASSLRMGTGVLREQYF TGTGCCAGCAGCCTGCGAATGGGGACAGGGGTTTTGCGTGAGCAGTACTTC
TRBJ1-2 TRBV29-1 NA few 11 CSVEVNYGYTF TGCAGCGTTGAAGTTAACTATGGCTACACCTTC
TRBJ2-7 TRBV20-1 NA NA 15 CSANPRQAGPYEQYF TGCAGTGCTAACCCGAGGCAGGCGGGCCCCTACGAGCAGTACTTC
TRBJ2-1 TRBV6-2/TRBV6-3 TRBD2 few 15 CASSYAGGQYNEQFF TGTGCCAGCAGTTACGCGGGAGGCCAATACAATGAGCAGTTCTTC
TRBJ2-7 TRBV5-1 NA few 15 CASSADRGTSYEQYF TGCGCCAGCAGCGCTGACCGGGGGACGTCCTACGAGCAGTACTTC
TRBJ1-1 TRBV4-3 NA few 15 CASSQEEGLNTEAFF TGCGCCAGCAGCCAAGAAGAGGGGCTGAACACTGAAGCTTTCTTT
TRBJ1-4 TRBV5-4 TRBD1 NA 15 CASSPKGASAEKLFF TGTGCCAGCAGCCCCAAGGGGGCGTCGGCTGAAAAACTGTTTTTT
TRBJ1-1 TRBV5-5 NA NA 14 CASSKSQGNTEAFF TGTGCCAGCAGTAAATCGCAGGGGAACACTGAAGCTTTCTTT
TRBJ1-5 TRBV9 NA few 15 CASSVDPEGNQPQHF TGTGCCAGCAGCGTGGACCCGGAGGGCAATCAGCCCCAGCATTTT
TRBJ2-6 TRBV29-1 NA few 14 CSVNAAVGANVLTF TGCAGCGTTAATGCAGCCGTCGGGGCCAACGTCCTGACTTTC
TRBJ2-3 TRBV9 TRBD2 many 16 CASSVGTSGNTDTQYF TGTGCCAGCAGCGTAGGGACTAGCGGAAACACAGATACGCAGTATTTT
TRBJ2-1 TRBV12-3/TRBV12-4 TRBD2 few 14 CASSFSGRADEQFF TGTGCCAGCAGTTTTAGCGGGAGGGCCGATGAGCAGTTCTTC
TRBJ2-1 TRBV27 TRBD2 many 15 CASSLQLAGGNEQFF TGTGCCAGCAGTTTACAACTAGCGGGAGGTAATGAGCAGTTCTTC
TRBJ2-3 TRBV6-2/TRBV6-3 NA few 14 CASSYSSVSDTQYF TGTGCCAGCAGTTACTCCTCGGTGTCCGATACGCAGTATTTT
TRBJ1-2 TRBV24-1 TRBD1 NA 14 CATSARQGAYGYTF TGTGCCACCAGTGCCCGACAGGGAGCCTATGGCTACACCTTC
TRBJ2-7 TRBV6-5 NA few 11 CASSYSDEQYF TGTGCCAGCAGTTATTCCGACGAGCAGTACTTC
TRBJ2-5 TRBV11-3 TRBD2 NA 14 CASSLHGGKETQYF TGTGCCAGCAGCCTACACGGGGGGAAGGAGACCCAGTACTTC
TRBJ2-7 TRBV6-5 TRBD1 NA 14 CASSYRQGGYEQYF TGTGCCAGCAGTTACCGACAGGGGGGCTACGAGCAGTACTTC
TRBJ2-3 TRBV7-6 TRBD2 few 14 CASSFGLAGDTQYF TGTGCCAGCAGCTTCGGGCTAGCGGGGGATACGCAGTATTTT
TRBJ1-4 TRBV5-1 NA NA 13 CASSRDIGEKLFF TGCGCCAGCAGCCGGGACATCGGGGAAAAACTGTTTTTT
TRBJ2-2 TRBV6-2/TRBV6-3 NA few 13 CASRPGGFGELFF TGTGCCAGCAGGCCTGGAGGTTTCGGGGAGCTGTTTTTT
TRBJ2-7 TRBV18 NA few 14 CASSPPGPRKEQYF TGTGCCAGCTCACCCCCCGGACCTCGAAAAGAGCAGTACTTC
TRBJ1-2 TRBV4-3 TRBD1 few 14 CASSQTGGDGGYTF TGCGCCAGCAGCCAGACAGGGGGCGATGGGGGCTACACCTTC
TRBJ2-3 TRBV27 NA NA 13 CASSDLGADTQYF TGTGCCAGCAGTGACCTAGGCGCAGATACGCAGTATTTT
TRBJ2-1 TRBV9 TRBD1 NA 15 CASSPRQGVLDEQFF TGTGCCAGCAGCCCCCGACAGGGGGTACTCGATGAGCAGTTCTTC
TRBJ2-1 TRBV30 NA NA 8 CAWNEQFF TGTGCCTGGAATGAGCAGTTCTTC
TRBJ2-5 TRBV30 TRBD1 few 15 CAWSLARTGVETQYF TGTGCCTGGAGTTTAGCAAGGACAGGGGTAGAGACCCAGTACTTC
TRBJ2-5 TRBV15 NA NA 16 CATSRDKGLGGETQYF TGTGCCACCAGCAGAGATAAGGGACTCGGCGGAGAGACCCAGTACTTC
TRBJ2-5 TRBV11-2 NA NA 14 CASSFVGGGETQYF TGTGCCAGCAGCTTCGTGGGGGGTGGAGAGACCCAGTACTTC
TRBJ2-7 TRBV7-9 NA NA 14 CASSLSSAVYEQYF TGTGCCAGCAGCTTAAGCAGTGCGGTCTACGAGCAGTACTTC